This T cell receptor beta chain originates from a study of CD8 T cells in ankylosing spondylitis. Whole-study results and caveats: Disease-linked clones, CD8+, were relatively rare in peripheral blood. Several of the motif variants were reported before in synovial fluid and blood from reactive arthritis. A TCR beta motif of roughly eight highly homologous variants seemed to mark ankylosing spondylitis blood.

Points on this clonotype: Its antigen is as yet unknown.

Researchers built TCR beta libraries using quantitative 5'-RACE with molecular barcodes. TCRdb re-called the 5' RACE reads through MiXCR, storing one row per CDR3 protein. There are about 90,000 distinct CDR3 sequences in the sample; around 8.3% occur only once, and more than 30% lies in the top ten. The germline V gene has CDR1 MGHRA and CDR2 YSYEKL. The CDR3 loop spans 17 amino acids. V lost 0 bases and J 4 bases, leaving 15 bases between the germline ends. This chain links TRBV4-1 with TRBJ1-4; possibly TRBD1 for D (6 bases). The specimen was blood, either unsorted or a sorted T cell fraction (not recorded which). The clonotype originates from a male donor with ankylosing spondylitis. CDR3 DNA sequence: TGCGCCAGCAGCCAAGATCCCCCAGGGGCTTATAATGAAAAACTGTTTTTT. It yields the protein CASSQDPPGAYNEKLFF.